This T cell receptor (beta chain) derives from a study of CD8+CD57+ T cells in acquired aplastic anemia. Genomic DNA constituted the template upon which TCR beta VDJ and CDR3 profiling was performed. TCRdb re-analysed the reads in MiXCR, keeping a single row per CDR3 protein. The data show approximately 58,000 distinct CDR3 sequences, with approximately 54% seen just once and 16% held by the top ten. An expansion of CD8+CD57+ cells by flow cytometry had been shown in patients chosen for sequencing. V was pared by 5 bases and J by 6 bases, with 14 bases between. The CDR3 consists of 13 residues. Germline CDR1 reads SEHNR; CDR2 reads FQNEAQ (reference sequence).

Sequencing was performed on sorted CD4+, CD8+, or CD8+CD57+ T cells (not recorded which) from PBMCs. This clonotype originated in a human donor with aplastic anemia. The chain uses TRBV7-9 and TRBJ2-7; no clear D gene. CDR3 sequence reads: CASSPYVGSEQYF. CDR3 DNA: TGTGCCAGCAGCCCCTACGTCGGGTCCGAGCAGTACTTC.